A selection of T cell receptor beta chains follows, all from one sample in a study of blood T cells in healthy people across ages. TCRdb re-analysed the 5' RACE reads in MiXCR, keeping a single row per CDR3 protein. The sample includes roughly 1.6 million distinct CDR3 sequences, about 31% of them seen just once. Source material: blood. The receptors were gathered from a woman between 25 and 40 years old in good health. The CDR3 runs from the conserved cysteine through the conserved F or W. D genes are given only for firm matches. Not all rows give a size; the values are once, few, many and, for expanded clones, a class.

j_call d_call v_call clone_size cdr3_aa cdr3_nt
TRBJ2-1 TRBD2 TRBV29-1 many CSVDSGSRSYNEQFF TGCAGCGTTGATAGCGGGTCCCGCTCCTACAATGAGCAGTTCTTC
TRBJ1-2 TRBD1 TRBV15 . CATGTGGDYGYTF TGTGCCACGGGGACAGGGGGGGACTATGGCTACACCTTC
TRBJ2-1 . TRBV28 few CASSSPGDPSPSKFF TGTGCCAGCAGTTCTCCCGGGGATCCTTCCCCCTCCAAGTTCTTC
TRBJ1-1 TRBD1 TRBV4-1 few CASSHPPTGGTEAFF TGCGCCAGCAGCCACCCTCCCACAGGGGGAACTGAAGCTTTCTTT
TRBJ2-2 . TRBV5-6 . CASRNRQRSYTGELFF TGTGCCAGCCGCAACCGACAAAGATCTTACACCGGGGAGCTGTTTTTT
TRBJ2-3 . TRBV7-8 few CASSWSFGGDTQYF TGTGCCAGCAGCTGGAGTTTCGGGGGCGATACGCAGTATTTT
TRBJ1-4 . TRBV10-3 . CAISDQQTGANEKLFF TGTGCCATCAGTGACCAACAGACAGGAGCTAATGAAAAACTGTTTTTT
TRBJ2-5 TRBD2 TRBV13 . CASSLGSGGPQYF TGTGCCAGCAGCTTAGGAAGCGGGGGCCCTCAGTACTTC
TRBJ2-6 . TRBV7-9 few CASSLVSGSGANVLTF TGTGCCAGCAGCTTAGTGTCAGGTTCTGGGGCCAACGTCCTGACTTTC
TRBJ2-3 . TRBV5-1 . CASSLPWSGSTDTQYF TGCGCCAGCAGCTTGCCTTGGAGCGGGAGCACAGATACGCAGTATTTT
TRBJ2-6 . TRBV28 few CASRSASRASSGANVLTF TGTGCCAGCAGAAGCGCGTCCCGGGCGAGTTCTGGGGCCAACGTCCTGACTTTC
TRBJ2-7 TRBD2 TRBV20-1 many CSARSGTSGQSYEQYF TGCAGTGCTAGATCGGGGACTAGCGGACAATCCTACGAGCAGTACTTC
TRBJ2-3 TRBD2 TRBV29-1 many CSVGTSFTDTQYF TGCAGCGTTGGGACTAGCTTTACAGATACGCAGTATTTT
TRBJ2-5 TRBD2 TRBV6-6 few CASSPRGLAGGETQYF TGTGCCAGCAGTCCCCGGGGACTAGCGGGAGGTGAGACCCAGTACTTC
TRBJ2-7 . TRBV5-1 few CASKLEPSYEQYF TGCGCCAGCAAGCTGGAACCATCCTACGAGCAGTACTTC
TRBJ2-4 TRBD2 TRBV7-2 few CASSPTGLAGREQYF TGTGCCAGCAGCCCCACCGGACTAGCGGGGCGGGAGCAGTACTTC
TRBJ2-3 . TRBV18 few CASSPVLTAAGDTQYF TGTGCCAGCTCACCGGTACTTACTGCCGCCGGGGATACGCAGTATTTT
TRBJ2-1 . TRBV7-9 . CASSPARQQGHIVTGNEQFF TGTGCCAGCAGTCCAGCGCGACAACAGGGACATATAGTCACGGGCAATGAGCAGTTCTTC
TRBJ2-1 TRBD2 TRBV5-1 . CARCSGPGGNEQFF TGCGCCAGATGTAGCGGGCCTGGAGGGAATGAGCAGTTCTTC
TRBJ2-7 TRBD1 TRBV5-1 . CASSSTGAPYEQYF TGCGCCAGCAGCTCGACAGGGGCCCCCTACGAGCAGTACTTC
TRBJ1-1 TRBD1 TRBV7-8 . CASSPDRGRRPRMNTEAFF TGTGCCAGCAGCCCCGACAGGGGACGCAGACCTAGAATGAACACTGAAGCTTTCTTT
TRBJ2-7 . TRBV10-3 few CAISDIRTAVYEQYF TGTGCCATCAGTGACATCCGGACCGCAGTCTACGAGCAGTACTTC
TRBJ1-1 . TRBV12-3/TRBV12-4 . CASSFGPNEAFF TGTGCCAGCAGTTTCGGACCGAATGAAGCTTTCTTT
TRBJ2-3 TRBD2 TRBV7-3 . CASSLFSGGYTDTQYF TGTGCCAGCAGCTTATTTAGCGGGGGTTACACAGATACGCAGTATTTT
TRBJ2-3 . TRBV5-1 . CASSPVGLAVTDTQYF TGCGCCAGCAGCCCGGTGGGGTTAGCGGTCACAGATACGCAGTATTTT
TRBJ2-7 . TRBV3-1 few CASSQVWGSTYEQYF TGTGCCAGCAGCCAAGTGTGGGGGTCTACCTACGAGCAGTACTTC
TRBJ2-7 TRBD1 TRBV27 . CASSTQQRQGMYEQYF TGTGCCAGCAGTACCCAACAGAGACAGGGTATGTACGAGCAGTACTTC
TRBJ2-3 . TRBV10-3 . CAISESWVLRTDTQYF TGTGCCATCAGTGAGAGTTGGGTACTCCGCACAGATACGCAGTATTTT
TRBJ1-4 . TRBV11-2 . CASSLPRAEKLFF TGTGCCAGCAGCTTACCCAGAGCCGAAAAACTGTTTTTT
TRBJ1-1 TRBD1 TRBV4-1 few CASSLEEGADTEAFF TGCGCCAGCAGCCTAGAAGAGGGGGCGGACACTGAAGCTTTCTTT
TRBJ2-7 . TRBV5-1 few CASSRQGQDYGQYF TGCGCCAGCAGCCGCCAAGGACAGGACTACGGGCAGTACTTC
TRBJ2-7 . TRBV12-3/TRBV12-4 . CASSLDPGSGSYEQYF TGTGCCAGCAGTTTAGATCCAGGCTCTGGGTCCTACGAGCAGTACTTC
TRBJ2-1 . TRBV29-1 many CSVTTAVYNEQFF TGCAGCGTGACAACGGCGGTCTACAATGAGCAGTTCTTC
TRBJ1-2 TRBD1 TRBV7-8 . CASSAGTVDPHGYTF TGTGCCAGCAGCGCCGGGACAGTCGACCCCCATGGCTACACCTTC
TRBJ2-1 TRBD2 TRBV20-1 . CSASSGRGHNEQFF TGCAGTGCTTCTAGCGGGAGGGGGCACAATGAGCAGTTCTTC
TRBJ2-7 TRBD2 TRBV20-1 once CSASLGGLAGPSSYEQYF TGCAGTGCTAGCCTAGGGGGACTAGCGGGACCGAGCTCCTACGAGCAGTACTTC
TRBJ1-2 . TRBV7-2 . CASSLDWAGNYGYTF TGTGCCAGCAGCTTAGATTGGGCGGGGAACTATGGCTACACCTTC
TRBJ2-1 . TRBV7-8 . CASSLPASGTGYNEQFF TGTGCCAGCAGCCTTCCAGCCTCCGGGACCGGATACAATGAGCAGTTCTTC
TRBJ2-1 . TRBV27 . CASSFGSPTFREQFF TGTGCCAGCAGTTTCGGTTCTCCAACCTTCCGTGAGCAGTTCTTC
TRBJ1-2 . TRBV27 . CTSSPRTTNYGYTF TGTACCAGCAGTCCCAGGACAACTAACTATGGCTACACCTTC
TRBJ2-2 . TRBV28 . CASSPMPANTGELFF TGTGCCAGCAGCCCCATGCCAGCGAACACCGGGGAGCTGTTTTTT
TRBJ1-5 TRBD1 TRBV6-1 . CASSEWDSSPNSNQPQHF TGTGCCAGCAGTGAATGGGACAGCTCCCCAAATAGCAATCAGCCCCAGCATTTT
TRBJ2-1 . TRBV7-9 . CASSWRQSNEQFF TGTGCCAGCAGCTGGAGACAAAGCAATGAGCAGTTCTTC
TRBJ2-1 TRBD2 TRBV10-3 few CAISARGPGSGDNNEQFF TGTGCCATCAGTGCAAGGGGTCCAGGGAGCGGGGATAACAATGAGCAGTTCTTC